This T cell receptor beta chain was sequenced during a study of cytomegalovirus exposure and HLA in healthy donors. CDR1 and CDR2 (germline): SNHLY, FYNNEI. V was pared by 5 bases and J by 6 bases, with 13 bases of the junction left unmatched. The CDR3 totals 17 residues. Use of 60 Vbeta and 13 Jbeta primers characterized the PCR. The data were produced by immunoSEQ multiplex PCR, yet TCRdb's version contains in-frame clones alone and is incomplete. The sample lists more than 120,000 clones, roughly 76% occurring once. V is TRBV2 and J is TRBJ2-1; TRBD2 agrees at 10 bases. This clonotype was sampled from a woman in her twenties or thirties in good health and CMV-seronegative. Sequencing was done on a sample of PBMCs. The CDR3 here is CASSSYPGLASGNEQFF. The CDR3 DNA sequence: TGTGCCAGCAGTTCCTATCCGGGACTAGCGTCTGGCAATGAGCAGTTCTTC.